Below, 23 T cell receptor beta chains from the same sample are listed, as sequenced in a study of T cell clones after liver transplantation (dated by TCRdb to between 2018 and 2021). The method behind the library was the immunoSEQ multiplex PCR assay. TCRdb took over this immuneACCESS table, retaining in-frame rearrangements with V and J assigned. Such tables are incomplete; in checked studies, under half of the missing clones stem from an unresolved V gene, and the remainder is unexplained. The table for this sample lists about 20,000 clones; approximately 84% of them were counted only once. The ten top clones hold roughly 33% of the sample. Specimen: CD8+ T cells from blood, collected around 4.5 years after liver transplant. Receptors were obtained from a human patient who received a liver transplant. Some T cells present after a transplant may be cells of the graft donor.

This rearrangement joins TRBV27 to TRBJ2-7, with TRBD1 matching 9 bases. The CDR3 loop spans 13 amino acids. V shed 5 bases and J 2 bases; nucleotides not matched to a gene: 1. Germline lookup yields CDR1 MNHEY and CDR2 SMNVEV (reference sequence). The CDR3: CASSRDRAYEQYF. In nucleotides, the CDR3 is TGTGCCAGCAGTCGGGACAGGGCCTACGAGCAGTACTTC.

This clone was picked up a small number of times. The V and J genes are TRBV9 and TRBJ2-2; 8 bases fit TRBD2. V was pared by 3 bases and J by 1 base, with 2 bases of the junction left unmatched. The CDR3 extends over 15 amino acids. Germline lookup yields CDR1 SGDLS and CDR2 YYNGEE. The CDR3 DNA is TGTGCCAGCAGCGATAGCGGGGTGAACACCGGGGAGCTGTTTTTT. Translated, it gives CASSDSGVNTGELFF.

The sample holds one count of this clone. The gene calls are TRBV4-1 and TRBJ1-6, with D hard to call. In germline, CDR1 is MGHRA, CDR2 YSYEKL. CDR3 length: 15 residues. V dropped 0 bases and J dropped 6 bases, with 9 bases sitting between them. CDR3 residues: CASSQDNGLNSPLHF. The DNA of the CDR3 is TGCGCCAGCAGCCAAGATAACGGGCTTAATTCACCCCTCCACTTT.

Only a few counts were recorded for this clone. This rearrangement joins TRBV10-2 to TRBJ2-2; 11 nucleotides agree with TRBD1. V was clipped by 7 bases and J by 3 bases; unmatched bases: 7. The CDR3 extends over 16 amino acids. The germline V gene encodes CDR1 WSHSY and CDR2 SAAADI. The CDR3: CASTPGQGVDTGELFF. CDR3 coding DNA: TGCGCCAGCACCCCGGGACAGGGGGTGGACACCGGGGAGCTGTTTTTT.

This clone is labeled as medium-sized. V and J are TRBV28 and TRBJ2-2, with a weak D call TRBD1 (6 bases). The CDR3 length is 17 residues. Looked up from germline, CDR1 is MDHEN and CDR2 is SYDVKM. The germline V and J ends were trimmed by 2 bases and 3 bases, with 16 bases remaining between them. CDR3 amino acids: CASSLDTAGVYTGELFF. The CDR3 nucleotides are TGTGCCAGCAGTTTAGACACCGCAGGGGTATACACCGGGGAGCTGTTTTTT.

The V and J genes are TRBV27 and TRBJ2-7; 7 nucleotides agree with TRBD1. V shed 1 base and J 6 bases; nucleotides not matched to a gene: 9. Germline CDR1 and CDR2: MNHEY and SMNVEV (reference sequence). This CDR3 is built from 15 residues. CDR3 sequence reads: CASSLLRRGSLEQYF. CDR3 nucleotides: TGTGCCAGCAGTTTATTACGCAGGGGGTCCCTCGAGCAGTACTTC.

CDR3 nucleotide sequence: TGTGCCAGCAGTGAGGGAGGGGCCCTGGGCTCCTACGAGCAGTACTTC. Its protein product is CASSEGGALGSYEQYF. This chain links TRBV6-1 with TRBJ2-7; 7 nucleotides match TRBD2. CDR3 size: 16 residues. After removal of 3 bases from V and 0 bases from J, the junction contained 8 bases not matched to a gene. Germline CDR1 is MNHNS and CDR2 is SASEGT.

This chain connects TRBV6-4 to TRBJ1-1; D not certain. Looked up from germline, CDR1 is MRHNA and CDR2 is SNTAGT. The germline V and J ends were trimmed by 0 bases and 3 bases, with 5 bases remaining between them. This CDR3 is 13 amino acids long. The CDR3 sequence: CASSDSSYTEAFF. The CDR3, as DNA: TGTGCCAGCAGTGACTCGTCGTACACTGAAGCTTTCTTT.

CDR3 nucleotide sequence: TGTGCCAGCAGCTCCACGGACAGGGAGAGCTCTGGAAACACCATATATTTT. Amino acids: CASSSTDRESSGNTIYF. This chain uses TRBV7-2 with TRBJ1-3; 8 positions match TRBD1. With 4 bases clipped from V and 0 bases from J, the junction kept 8 bases outside the gene matches. This CDR3 spans 17 amino acids. Germline CDR1 reads SGHTA; CDR2 reads FQGNSA.

This chain joins TRBV5-6 and TRBJ1-5; tentative D call: TRBD1 (5 bases). CDR3 length equals 15 residues. With 5 bases removed from V and 4 bases from J, the gap between germline ends came to 16 bases. Germline V gives CDR1 SGHDT, CDR2 YYEEEE. CDR3 bases: TGTGCCAGCAGTTCCCGGTTGAGGACAAATCAGCCCCAGCATTTT. This translates into CASSSRLRTNQPQHF. The whole variable domain, remainder taken from reference TRBV5-6 and TRBJ1-5, is DAGVTQSPTHLIKTRGQQVTLRCSPKSGHDTVSWYQQALGQGPQFIFQYYEEEERQRGNFPDRFSGHQFPNYSSELNVNALLLGDSALYLCASSSRLRTNQPQHFGDGTRLSIL.

The chain links TRBV2 to TRBJ2-7, with D perhaps matching TRBD2 (6 bases). Trimming cost V 2 bases and J 3 bases, with 32 bases left between them. CDR1 and CDR2 from the germline V gene are SNHLY and FYNNEI. This CDR3 is built from 21 residues. The CDR3 nucleotides are TGTGCCAGCAGTGAAACCCCCCAAGTCCCCACTTATAGTGGGGGGAACTACGAGCAGTACTTC. Amino acid sequence: CASSETPQVPTYSGGNYEQYF.

In regard to this clone: This same CDR3 is encoded by further DNA sequences in the sample. This chain joins TRBV9 and TRBJ2-1, with D tentatively TRBD2 (5 bases). CDR1 is SGDLS, CDR2 YYNGEE, per germline. CDR3 length: 12 residues. V dropped 0 bases and J dropped 7 bases, with 5 bases sitting between them. The CDR3 here is CASSVAGNEQFF. DNA of the CDR3: TGTGCCAGCAGCGTAGCGGGGAATGAGCAGTTCTTC.

This clone was observed a handful of times. The V gene is TRBV5-6, the J gene TRBJ2-7, with 12 bases fitting TRBD1. This CDR3 region has 16 residues. The V segment lost 0 bases and the J segment 9 bases; nucleotides outside the gene matches: 10. CDR1 SGHDT and CDR2 YYEEEE come from the germline V gene. The CDR3 region is CASSLERDRGRAVQYF. The DNA for the CDR3 is TGTGCCAGCAGCTTGGAAAGGGACAGGGGGCGTGCGGTGCAGTACTTC.

The chain couples TRBV7-9 to TRBJ1-2; D remains unclear. CDR1 is SEHNR and CDR2 is FQNEAQ in the germline V gene (reference sequence). V was shortened by 5 bases and J by 4 bases, with 11 bases between the two germline ends. This CDR3 region has 13 residues. Written as DNA, the CDR3 is TGTGCCAGCAGCCTTGATCGGTTCTATGGCTACACCTTC. Translating gives CASSLDRFYGYTF. The full variable domain, its missing parts supplied by reference TRBV7-9 and TRBJ1-2, is DTGVSQNPRHKITKRGQNVTFRCDPISEHNRLYWYRQTLGQGPEFLTYFQNEAQLEKSRLLSDRFSAERPKGSFSTLEIQRTEQGDSAMYLCASSLDRFYGYTFGSGTRLTVV.

This chain links TRBV12-2 with TRBJ1-1. TRBV12-2 corresponds to a pseudogene. The CDR3 spans 15 residues. The CDR3, as DNA: TGTGCAAGTCGCTTAGCGGAGGGAGGGACCACTGAAGCTTTCTTT. Translation gives CASRLAEGGTTEAFF.

The CDR3 bases are TGTGCCAGCGGGGACAGTTCAGGTCAGCCCCAGCATTTT. Translated: CASGDSSGQPQHF. This chain links TRBV25-1 with TRBJ1-5; 7 bases align to TRBD1. Unmatched junction bases numbered 7, after V lost 8 bases and J lost 6 bases. Germline loops: CDR1 MGHDK, CDR2 SYGVNS. The length of the CDR3 is 13 residues.

The genes are TRBV11-1 and TRBJ2-7; possibly TRBD1 or TRBD2 for D (5 bases each). The germline CDR1 and CDR2 sequences are SGHAT and FQDESV (reference sequence). There are 15 residues in the CDR3. V lost 6 bases and J 3 bases, leaving 18 bases between the germline ends. The CDR3 loop is CASRPGAGLSYEQYF. Written as DNA, the CDR3 is TGTGCCAGCAGACCCGGGGCAGGGCTTAGCTACGAGCAGTACTTC.

The genes are TRBV27 and TRBJ1-5; unclear D gene. The CDR3 loop spans 15 amino acids. Germline CDR1 is MNHEY and CDR2 is SMNVEV (reference sequence). V was pared by 0 bases and J by 0 bases, with 6 bases between. CDR3 in amino acids: CASSLSGYSNQPQHF. Written as DNA, the CDR3 is TGTGCCAGCAGTTTATCGGGTTATAGCAATCAGCCCCAGCATTTT.

The chain links TRBV9 to TRBJ1-1, with a possible D match to TRBD1 (5 bases). Between the trimmed V and J ends, which lost 3 bases and 4 bases, there was a span of 16 bases. CDR3 length: 15 amino acids. The germline V gene has CDR1 SGDLS and CDR2 YYNGEE. CDR3 sequence reads: CASSAPRGVGTEAFF. The CDR3, as DNA: TGTGCCAGCAGCGCCCCCCGGGGGGTGGGCACTGAAGCTTTCTTT.

The chain combines TRBV11-2 with TRBJ2-1; D may be TRBD1 (5 bases). Germline lookup yields CDR1 SGHAT and CDR2 FQNNGV. The CDR3 is made up of 16 amino acids. The V end was cut by 6 bases, the J end by 6 bases, with 21 bases between. The CDR3 loop is CASRDIGHSLGNEQFF. In DNA, the CDR3 is TGTGCCAGCAGAGATATTGGACATTCCCTAGGCAATGAGCAGTTCTTC.

This clone has more than one count but fewer than ten. The chain has TRBV5-1 and TRBJ1-1; D is unclear. Germline V gene lookup returns CDR1 SGHRS and CDR2 YFSETQ. There are 14 residues in the CDR3. V was pared by 0 bases and J by 10 bases, with 16 bases between. The CDR3 DNA sequence: TGCGCCAGCAGCTTGGACAGATCACCCACGGGAGCTTTCTTT. Encoded protein: CASSLDRSPTGAFF.

A few counts support this clone. The chain joins TRBV5-6 to TRBJ1-2; tentative D call: TRBD1 (5 bases). Trimming removed 5 bases from V and 4 bases from J, with 18 bases in between. The V gene's germline CDR1 is SGHDT and CDR2 YYEEEE. The CDR3 runs to 15 residues. The CDR3 DNA reads as TGTGCCAGCAGAGCTTCCCCCGGGGGTCCCTATGGCTACACCTTC. Its protein product is CASRASPGGPYGYTF.

The chain links TRBV6-6 to TRBJ2-7; D is possibly TRBD1 (6 bases). V was clipped by 5 bases and J by 1 base, with 12 bases between them. This CDR3 spans 14 amino acids. The germline CDR1 and CDR2 sequences are MNHNY and SVGAGI (reference sequence). The CDR3 is CASSPPDSSYEQYF. CDR3 sequence (DNA): TGTGCCAGCAGTCCCCCGGACAGTTCCTACGAGCAGTACTTC.